Below are 28 T cell receptor beta chains sequenced from a single sample in a study of breast tumors, draining lymph nodes, adjacent tissues. A single record per CDR3 protein comes from TCRdb applying MiXCR to the multiplex PCR reads. Of some 150,000 distinct CDR3 sequences in the sample, under 25% are singletons; the top ten hold roughly 2.8%. The lymph nodes were axillary draining lymph nodes from breast cancer patients. Sequences were obtained from axillary lymph node tissue. These receptors all stem from a female donor with breast cancer. Some clones in this sample may be carry-over from other donors' samples.

The rearrangement links TRBV27 to TRBJ1-5; 8 bases fit TRBD1. V lost 8 bases to trimming and J lost 0 bases; unmatched junction nucleotides: 3. Germline-derived CDR1 and CDR2 are MNHEY and SMNVEV (reference sequence). The CDR3 extends over 14 amino acids. The CDR3 protein is CASSTGGSNQPQHF. CDR3 sequence (DNA): TGTGCCAGCTCTACAGGGGGTAGCAATCAGCCCCAGCATTTT.

As for this clonotype: This may come from a read error, since a much larger clone is one base off. The V call is TRBV28, the J call TRBJ1-6; D is ambiguous. The CDR3 loop spans 15 amino acids. In germline, CDR1 is MDHEN, CDR2 SYDVKM. CDR3 nucleotide sequence: TGTGCCAGCAGTTTAGCGCTCTCCTATAATTCACTCCTCCACTTT. Protein sequence: CASSLALSYNSLLHF.

The sample holds a few counts of this clonotype. The chain joins TRBV19 to TRBJ2-2; D is undetermined. In germline, CDR1 is LNHDA, CDR2 SQIVND (reference sequence). With 3 bases removed from V and 3 bases from J, the gap between germline ends came to 14 bases. There are 16 residues in the CDR3. CDR3 protein: CASSIRAARHTGELFF. CDR3 nucleotides: TGTGCCAGTAGTATTCGGGCAGCTAGACACACCGGGGAGCTGTTTTTT.

J is TRBJ2-3 and V is TRBV28; 7 bases fit TRBD2. V was pared by 8 bases and J by 2 bases, with 10 bases of the junction left unmatched. The CDR3 has 15 amino acids. Germline V gene lookup returns CDR1 MDHEN and CDR2 SYDVKM. DNA for the CDR3: TGTGCCAGCGGGGCGATAGGGGACTACACAGATACGCAGTATTTT. It encodes CASGAIGDYTDTQYF. Full variable domain (remainder filled in from reference TRBV28 and TRBJ2-3): DVKVTQSSRYLVKRTGEKVFLECVQDMDHENMFWYRQDPGLGLRLIYFSYDVKMKEKGDIPEGYSVSREKKERFSLILESASTNQTSMYLCASGAIGDYTDTQYFGPGTRLTVL.

In DNA form, the CDR3 reads TGCAGTGCTAGCGCGTCTAGCGGGATGCATGGGCAGTTCTTC. Protein: CSASASSGMHGQFF. The chain is built from TRBV20-1 and TRBJ2-1, with TRBD2 identical over 9 bases. V dropped 3 bases and J dropped 12; count of bases not matched to a gene: 12. Germline lookup yields CDR1 DFQATT and CDR2 SNEGSKA (reference sequence). The CDR3 is made up of 14 amino acids.

This clonotype was counted many times. The gene calls are TRBV5-6 and TRBJ2-7, with D possibly TRBD2 on 6 matching bases. The CDR3 runs 14 residues. Germline-derived CDR1 and CDR2 are SGHDT and YYEEEE. Trimming took off 4 bases at V and 4 bases at J, with 15 bases between the two ends. CDR3 in DNA: TGTGCCAGCAGCAACGGGCCACGGGGGTACGAGCAGTACTTC. It translates to CASSNGPRGYEQYF.

This clonotype was detected ten times or more. This chain links TRBV20-1 with TRBJ2-7; D unclear. The V end was cut by 3 bases, the J end by 1 base, with 7 bases between. This CDR3 is 12 amino acids long. Germline V gives CDR1 DFQATT, CDR2 SNEGSKA (reference sequence). CDR3 region: CSASARSYEQYF. The CDR3 coding sequence is TGCAGTGCTAGCGCTAGGTCCTACGAGCAGTACTTC.

A note on this clonotype: A read error may explain this, as a much larger clone is one base away. In DNA form, the CDR3 reads TGTGCCAGCAGCTGCCTCCCCGGGACCCAGTACTTC. Amino acid sequence: CASSCLPGTQYF. The V call is TRBV7-2, the J call TRBJ2-5; D uncertain. Per germline, CDR1 SGHTA and CDR2 FQGNSA. The CDR3 loop spans 12 amino acids. The germline V and J ends were trimmed by 4 bases and 7 bases, with 10 bases remaining between them.

This clonotype showed up just a few times. This chain connects TRBV28 to TRBJ2-3; no clear D gene. The CDR3 extends over 13 amino acids. Trimming removed 3 bases at V and 1 base at J, with 5 bases between. CDR1 and CDR2 (germline): MDHEN, SYDVKM. This CDR3 reads CASSFLGTDTQYF. The CDR3 DNA reads TGTGCCAGCAGTTTTCTCGGCACAGATACGCAGTATTTT. The full variable domain, completed using reference TRBV28 and TRBJ2-3, is DVKVTQSSRYLVKRTGEKVFLECVQDMDHENMFWYRQDPGLGLRLIYFSYDVKMKEKGDIPEGYSVSREKKERFSLILESASTNQTSMYLCASSFLGTDTQYFGPGTRLTVL.

Many counts were recorded for this clonotype. The chain recombines TRBV5-5 with TRBJ2-5, with no clear D. Trimming removed 5 bases at V and 4 bases at J, with 18 bases between. CDR1 SGHKS and CDR2 YYEKEE come from the germline V gene (reference sequence). The CDR3 totals 15 residues. CDR3 loop: CASSYQTGYGETQYF. DNA for the CDR3: TGTGCCAGCAGTTACCAGACCGGGTACGGAGAGACCCAGTACTTC.

This clonotype was picked up many times. The chain employs TRBV5-1 and TRBJ2-5; the match to TRBD2 covers 11 bases. Germline-derived CDR1 and CDR2 are SGHRS and YFSETQ. CDR3 length: 16 amino acids. V was pared by 3 bases and J by 2 bases, with 6 bases of the junction left unmatched. The CDR3 region has the DNA TGCGCCAGCAGCTCCCTAGCGGGAGGCCGACAAGAGACCCAGTACTTC. It codes for CASSSLAGGRQETQYF.

V gene TRBV6-1 combines with J gene TRBJ2-3; 9 bases agree with TRBD2. Trimming at V came to 0 bases and at J to 5 bases, leaving 9 bases not matched to a gene. Germline CDR1 reads MNHNS; CDR2 reads SASEGT. The CDR3 sequence is 17 residues long. DNA for the CDR3: TGTGCCAGCAGTGAAGCCAGCGCTAGCGGGACTCGAGATACGCAGTATTTT. Amino acids: CASSEASASGTRDTQYF.

The table lists this clonotype with a few counts. This could be a read error, since a much larger clone is one nucleotide away. The V gene is TRBV15, the J gene TRBJ2-7; possibly TRBD1 or TRBD2 for D (5 bases each). V was pared by 0 bases and J by 10 bases, with 10 bases between. The CDR3 is made up of 12 amino acids. Germline CDR1 LNHNV, CDR2 YYDKDF (reference sequence). The CDR3 coding sequence is TGTGCCACCAGCAGAGACCGGGACGTCCAGTACTTC. Residues: CATSRDRDVQYF.

This clonotype was recorded at least ten times. The chain uses TRBV12-3 or TRBV12-4 and TRBJ2-3; the match to TRBD1 covers 8 bases. V trimming: 1 base; J trimming: 4 bases; junction bases outside the gene matches: 1. The length of the CDR3 is 14 residues. CDR3 coding DNA: TGTGCCAGCAGTTTAGGGGGACAGGCAGATACGCAGTATTTT. Its translation is CASSLGGQADTQYF.

This clonotype was observed at least ten times. This sequence joins TRBV6-6 and TRBJ2-2; 8 bases are shared with TRBD1. Germline CDR1 MNHNY, CDR2 SVGAGI (reference sequence). This CDR3 comprises 15 residues. V was clipped by 2 bases and J by 4 bases; unmatched bases: 3. The CDR3, as DNA: TGTGCCAGCAGTTACGGACAGGGAGGCACCGGGGAGCTGTTTTTT. Protein product: CASSYGQGGTGELFF.

With regard to this clonotype: A much larger clone differs from this one at a single base, so this may be a read error. CDR3 nucleotides: TGTGCCAGCAGCTCTGGAGGGCTCGACTCCTACAATGAGCAGTTCTTC. Its translation: CASSSGGLDSYNEQFF. V and J are TRBV5-4 and TRBJ2-1; a weak D match, TRBD2 (6 bases). V dropped 3 bases and J dropped 0 bases, with 13 bases sitting between them. Germline V CDR1 and CDR2: SGHNT, YYREEE (reference sequence). The CDR3 extends over 16 amino acids.

Remarks on this clonotype: The junction departs from the called germline gene at one end, perhaps through a read error. The genes are TRBV5-6 and TRBJ2-7; D may match TRBD1 or TRBD2 (5 bases each). The CDR3 has 13 amino acids. Germline CDR1 and CDR2: SGHDT and YYEEEE. The CDR3 spells CASSLGGGYEQHF. The CDR3 DNA follows: TGTGCCAGCAGCCTCGGTGGGGGATACGAGCAGCACTTC.

With regard to this clonotype: One base away lies a much larger clone, so this may be a sequencing read error. The chain couples TRBV2 to TRBJ1-3, with 7 nucleotides matching TRBD1. With 5 bases clipped from V and 8 bases from J, the junction kept 6 bases outside the gene matches. CDR1 is SNHLY and CDR2 is FYNNEI in the germline V gene. The CDR3 length is 13 residues. This CDR3 is CASSTGVGDTIYF. For the CDR3, the DNA is TGTGCCAGCAGTACAGGGGTGGGAGACACCATATATTTT. The whole variable domain, remainder taken from reference TRBV2 and TRBJ1-3, is EPEVTQTPSHQVTQMGQEVILRCVPISNHLYFYWYRQILGQKVEFLVSFYNNEISEKSEIFDDQFSVERPDGSNFTLKIRSTKLEDSAMYFCASSTGVGDTIYFGEGSWLTVV.

In its sample, this clonotype was seen a few times. The CDR3 loop is CASSESRGDKPQHF. In nucleotides, the CDR3 is TGTGCCAGCAGTGAAAGTAGAGGGGATAAGCCCCAGCATTTT. The V and J genes are TRBV2 and TRBJ1-5; D perhaps matches TRBD1 (5 bases). The CDR3 consists of 14 residues. The germline CDR1 and CDR2 sequences are SNHLY and FYNNEI. The V end was cut by 2 bases, the J end by 8 bases, with 13 bases between. Together with reference TRBV2 and TRBJ1-5, the CDR3 gives the full variable domain: EPEVTQTPSHQVTQMGQEVILRCVPISNHLYFYWYRQILGQKVEFLVSFYNNEISEKSEIFDDQFSVERPDGSNFTLKIRSTKLEDSAMYFCASSESRGDKPQHFGDGTRLSIL.

In its sample, this clonotype was seen many times. The rearrangement uses TRBV9 and TRBJ2-1; 9 nucleotides align to TRBD2. Looked up from germline, CDR1 is SGDLS and CDR2 is YYNGEE. J lost 9 bases, V lost 0 bases, and 4 bases had no gene match. CDR3 length: 14 residues. CDR3 DNA sequence: TGTGCCAGCAGCGTAGTTAGCGGGGGTGGTGAGCAGTTCTTC. Amino acid sequence: CASSVVSGGGEQFF. The full variable domain, rest sourced from reference TRBV9 and TRBJ2-1, is DSGVTQTPKHLITATGQRVTLRCSPRSGDLSVYWYQQSLDQGLQFLIQYYNGEERAKGNILERFSAQQFPDLHSELNLSSLELGDSALYFCASSVVSGGGEQFFGPGTRLTVL.

Only a few counts were recorded for this clonotype. V gene TRBV5-4 combines with J gene TRBJ2-2, with 12 nucleotides matching TRBD1. Per germline, CDR1 SGHNT and CDR2 YYREEE (reference sequence). The CDR3 has 18 amino acids. Trimming removed 4 bases from V and 4 bases from J; junction bases left unmatched: 11. The CDR3 DNA sequence: TGTGCCAGCAGCCGGATAGGGACAGGGGGCGCGAGCACCGGGGAGCTGTTTTTT. Translating it yields CASSRIGTGGASTGELFF.

This clonotype has at least ten counts. The chain recombines TRBV20-1 with TRBJ2-5, with TRBD2 identical over 13 bases. Germline V CDR1 and CDR2: DFQATT, SNEGSKA (reference sequence). With V trimmed by 4 bases and J by 5 bases, 10 bases remained unmatched. The CDR3 is 16 amino acids. The CDR3, as DNA: TGCAGTGCTAAAGAGACTAGCGGGAGGTACGGGGAGACCCAGTACTTC. Amino acid sequence: CSAKETSGRYGETQYF.

This clonotype occurred many times. The chain recombines TRBV7-9 with TRBJ2-2, with D perhaps TRBD2 (5 bases). The V and J ends lost 5 bases and 0 bases respectively, with 7 bases between them. This CDR3 has 14 residues. Germline CDR1 and CDR2: SEHNR and FQNEAQ (reference sequence). CDR3 nucleotide sequence: TGTGCCAGCAGCCCGGACTCGAACACCGGGGAGCTGTTTTTT. This gives the protein CASSPDSNTGELFF. The whole variable domain, remainder taken from reference TRBV7-9 and TRBJ2-2, is DTGVSQNPRHKITKRGQNVTFRCDPISEHNRLYWYRQTLGQGPEFLTYFQNEAQLEKSRLLSDRFSAERPKGSFSTLEIQRTEQGDSAMYLCASSPDSNTGELFFGEGSRLTVL.

Ten or more counts support this clonotype. V usage is TRBV6-1 and J usage is TRBJ2-7; 9 bases are shared with TRBD2. Trimming removed 5 bases from V and 5 bases from J; junction bases left unmatched: 10. Germline V gene lookup returns CDR1 MNHNS and CDR2 SASEGT. CDR3 length: 15 amino acids. CDR3 DNA sequence: TGTGCCAGCAGTTCACGCGGGAGGGCCTTAGACGAGCAGTACTTC. Translating it yields CASSSRGRALDEQYF.

The table lists this clonotype with many counts. The rearrangement joins TRBV30 to TRBJ2-7, with 10 bases identical to TRBD2. V trimming: 3 bases; J trimming: 2 bases; junction bases outside the gene matches: 10. The CDR3 consists of 16 residues. The V gene's germline CDR1 is GTSNPN and CDR2 SVGIG (reference sequence). Written as DNA, the CDR3 is TGTGCCTGGAGATGGGGGGGGACTAGCGCGACCTACGAGCAGTACTTC. It encodes CAWRWGGTSATYEQYF.

This chain links TRBV15 with TRBJ2-1; D is perhaps TRBD2 (6 bases). The germline CDR1 and CDR2 sequences are LNHNV and YYDKDF (reference sequence). Trimming pared 0 bases from V and 10 bases from J, leaving 16 bases between. CDR3 length: 15 amino acids. CDR3 bases: TGTGCCACCAGCAGAGAGTGGGGGACCGGAGGGGAGCAGTTCTTC. This gives the protein CATSREWGTGGEQFF.

This clonotype was recorded many times. The chain has TRBV9 and TRBJ2-7, with 10 bases matching TRBD2. Germline V gene sequence: CDR1 SGDLS, CDR2 YYNGEE. Unmatched junction bases numbered 6, after V lost 4 bases and J lost 2 bases. This CDR3 contains 15 residues. The CDR3 protein is CASSSGLAETYEQYF. The DNA for the CDR3 is TGTGCCAGCAGCTCAGGACTAGCGGAAACCTACGAGCAGTACTTC.

This clonotype has at least ten counts. The V call is TRBV4-3, the J call TRBJ2-5, with 7 bases that match TRBD1. The V gene's germline CDR1 is LGHNA and CDR2 YSLEER. With V trimmed by 3 bases and J by 3 bases, 10 bases remained unmatched. The CDR3 has 16 residues. CDR3 protein: CASSQPGQVGEETQYF. For the CDR3, the DNA is TGCGCCAGCAGCCAGCCAGGACAGGTCGGGGAAGAGACCCAGTACTTC.